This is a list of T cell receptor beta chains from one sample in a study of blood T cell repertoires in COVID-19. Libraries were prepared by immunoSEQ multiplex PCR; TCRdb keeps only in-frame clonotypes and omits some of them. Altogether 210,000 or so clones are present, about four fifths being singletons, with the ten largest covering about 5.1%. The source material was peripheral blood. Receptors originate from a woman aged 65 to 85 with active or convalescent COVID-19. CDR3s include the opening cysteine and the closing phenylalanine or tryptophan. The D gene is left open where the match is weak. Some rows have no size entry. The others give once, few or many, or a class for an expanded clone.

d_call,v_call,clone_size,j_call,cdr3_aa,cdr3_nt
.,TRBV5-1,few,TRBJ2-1,CASSSATTRLYNEQFF,TGCGCCAGCAGCTCCGCCACTACAAGACTGTACAATGAGCAGTTCTTC
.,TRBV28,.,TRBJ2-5,CASGSQRGTQYF,TGTGCCAGCGGCTCTCAAAGAGGGACCCAGTACTTC
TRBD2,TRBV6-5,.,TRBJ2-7,CASRGLVSYEQYF,TGTGCCAGCAGGGGACTAGTTTCCTACGAGCAGTACTTC
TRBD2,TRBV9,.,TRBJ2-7,CASSAAGLAGGYEQYF,TGTGCCAGCAGCGCGGCGGGACTAGCGGGAGGATACGAGCAGTACTTC
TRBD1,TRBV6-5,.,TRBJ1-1,CASSLTGHGNTEAFF,TGTGCCAGCAGCTTGACAGGGCACGGGAACACTGAAGCTTTCTTT
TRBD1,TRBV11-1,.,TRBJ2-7,CASSWGQTYEQYF,TGTGCCAGCAGCTGGGGACAGACCTACGAGCAGTACTTC
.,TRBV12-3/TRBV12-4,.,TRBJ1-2,CASRDRTNYGYTF,TGTGCCAGCAGGGACAGAACCAACTATGGCTACACCTTC
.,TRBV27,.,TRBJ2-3,CASSSLGAGSTDTQYF,TGTGCCAGCAGTTCCCTGGGGGCTGGGAGCACAGATACGCAGTATTTT
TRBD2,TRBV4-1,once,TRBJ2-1,CASSRGLQLYNEQFF,TGCGCCAGCAGCCGGGGACTACAGTTATACAATGAGCAGTTCTTC
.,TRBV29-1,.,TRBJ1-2,CSVQKGGAYGYTF,TGCAGCGTTCAGAAAGGGGGAGCCTATGGCTACACCTTC
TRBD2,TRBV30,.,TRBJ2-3,CAWSLPQAGVTDTQYF,TGTGCCTGGAGTCTACCTCAAGCGGGAGTCACAGATACGCAGTATTTT
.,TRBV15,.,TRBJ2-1,CATSRGAGDYNEQFF,TGTGCCACCAGCAGAGGGGCGGGTGATTACAATGAGCAGTTCTTC
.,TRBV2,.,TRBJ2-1,CASSEIFLTGEQFF,TGTGCCAGCAGTGAAATTTTTCTTACGGGTGAGCAGTTCTTC
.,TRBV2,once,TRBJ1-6,CASSDWSSPLHF,TGTGCCAGCAGTGATTGGAGCTCACCCCTCCACTTT
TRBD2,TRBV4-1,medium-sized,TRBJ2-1,CASSQGWSGTLYNEQFF,TGCGCCAGCAGCCAAGGGTGGAGCGGGACGCTATACAATGAGCAGTTCTTC
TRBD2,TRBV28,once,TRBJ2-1,CASTLGLASNEQFF,TGTGCCAGCACCTTGGGACTAGCTAGCAATGAGCAGTTCTTC
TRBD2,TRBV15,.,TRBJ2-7,CATSREKNQPGLATSYEQYF,TGTGCCACCAGCAGAGAGAAGAACCAACCGGGACTAGCGACCTCCTACGAGCAGTACTTC
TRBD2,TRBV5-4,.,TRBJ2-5,CASSPGVGEGETQYF,TGTGCCAGCAGCCCTGGGGTAGGGGAGGGCGAGACCCAGTACTTC
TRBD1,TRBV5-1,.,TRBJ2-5,CASRLDRGLQETQYF,TGCGCCAGCAGGTTGGACAGGGGCCTTCAAGAGACCCAGTACTTC
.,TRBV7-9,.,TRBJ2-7,CAVSLRDSYEQYF,TGTGCCGTATCACTCAGGGATTCCTACGAGCAGTACTTC
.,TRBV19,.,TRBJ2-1,CASSERTSYNEQFF,TGTGCCAGTAGTGAGCGAACCTCCTACAATGAGCAGTTCTTC
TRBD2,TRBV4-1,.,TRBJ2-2,CASSSKGGGLAGTGELFF,TGCGCCAGCAGCAGTAAGGGGGGAGGACTAGCGGGAACCGGGGAGCTGTTTTTT
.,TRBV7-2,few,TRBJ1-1,CASSPISTGFLKAFF,TGTGCCAGCAGCCCGATATCGACAGGTTTCTTAAAAGCTTTCTTT
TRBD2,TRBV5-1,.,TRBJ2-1,CASSFRSGRREQFF,TGCGCCAGCAGCTTCAGGAGCGGGAGGCGTGAGCAGTTCTTC
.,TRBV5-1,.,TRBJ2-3,CASSLLTFPDTQYF,TGCGCCAGCAGCTTATTGACTTTCCCGGATACGCAGTATTTT
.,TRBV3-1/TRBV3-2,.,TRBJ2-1,CASSQVLQGNNEQFF,TGTGCCAGCAGCCAAGTACTACAGGGAAACAATGAGCAGTTCTTC
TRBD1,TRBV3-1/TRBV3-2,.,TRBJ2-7,CASSQGDRGSYEQYF,TGTGCCAGCAGCCAAGGGGACAGGGGCTCCTACGAGCAGTACTTC
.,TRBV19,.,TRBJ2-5,CASSQRGWEETQYF,TGTGCCAGTAGCCAAAGGGGGTGGGAAGAGACCCAGTACTTC
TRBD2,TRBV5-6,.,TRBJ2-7,CASSLVGGRRYEQYF,TGTGCCAGCAGCTTGGTTGGCGGGAGGAGGTACGAGCAGTACTTC
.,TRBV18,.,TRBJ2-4,CASSPLGGLTKNIQYF,TGTGCCAGCTCACCACTAGGGGGTCTGACCAAAAACATTCAGTACTTC
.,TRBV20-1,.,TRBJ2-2,CSASGPSNTGELFF,TGCAGTGCTAGTGGGCCCTCGAACACCGGGGAGCTGTTTTTT
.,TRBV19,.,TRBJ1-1,CASSIELPGYTEAFF,TGTGCCAGTAGTATAGAACTGCCAGGGTACACTGAAGCTTTCTTT
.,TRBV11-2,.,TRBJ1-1,CASSLVPRGLTEAFF,TGTGCCAGCAGCTTAGTCCCGCGGGGCTTGACTGAAGCTTTCTTT
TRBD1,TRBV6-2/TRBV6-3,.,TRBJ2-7,CASSYDARDSSYEQYF,TGTGCCAGCAGTTACGATGCACGGGACAGTTCCTACGAGCAGTACTTC
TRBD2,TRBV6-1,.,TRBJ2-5,CASSEAQLGTSGRARQETQYF,TGTGCCAGCAGTGAAGCACAATTGGGGACTAGCGGGAGGGCCCGCCAAGAGACCCAGTACTTC
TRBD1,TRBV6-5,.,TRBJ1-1,CASSQDRERAEAFF,TGTGCCAGCAGCCAGGACAGGGAGCGAGCTGAAGCTTTCTTT
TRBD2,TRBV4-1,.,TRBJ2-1,CASSPKAASGSISYNEQFF,TGCGCCAGCAGCCCTAAAGCGGCTAGCGGGAGTATTTCCTACAATGAGCAGTTCTTC
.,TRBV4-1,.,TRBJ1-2,CASSQAPGLISNYGYTF,TGCGCCAGCAGCCAAGCCCCAGGGCTAATTTCTAACTATGGCTACACCTTC
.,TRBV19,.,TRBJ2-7,CASSAERSADYEQYF,TGTGCCAGTAGTGCGGAAAGGAGCGCGGACTACGAGCAGTACTTC
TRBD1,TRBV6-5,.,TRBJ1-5,CARTPKTGNGQPQHF,TGTGCCAGGACTCCAAAGACAGGGAACGGTCAGCCCCAGCATTTT
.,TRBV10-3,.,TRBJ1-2,CAIKATEVHGYTF,TGTGCCATCAAGGCGACAGAGGTACATGGCTACACCTTC
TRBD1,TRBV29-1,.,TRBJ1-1,CSVMTGGDTEAFF,TGCAGCGTGATGACAGGGGGTGACACTGAAGCTTTCTTT
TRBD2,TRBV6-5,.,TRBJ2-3,CASAQGGRMTDTQYF,TGTGCCAGCGCCCAGGGCGGGAGGATGACAGATACGCAGTATTTT
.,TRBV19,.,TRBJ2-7,CASSRSSEVDEQYF,TGTGCCAGTAGTCGTTCGTCAGAAGTCGACGAGCAGTACTTC